This T cell receptor beta chain was recorded in a study of control samples from healthy donors and cancer patients. V lost 8 bases and J lost 7, with 8 bases in between. The CDR3 length is 10 residues. CDR1 is SGHAT, CDR2 FQNNGV, per germline. The protocol was immunoSEQ multiplex PCR, while the TCRdb copy is restricted to in-frame clones and leaves out a portion. The table records about 180,000 clones, approximately 94% of them present only once. The rearrangement links TRBV11-2 to TRBJ1-1; D is undetermined. The sequencing input was blood. This sequence was found in a woman aged 18-29 years in good health. The CDR3 spells CASGELEAFF. The CDR3 nucleotides read TGTGCCAGCGGGGAACTTGAAGCTTTCTTT.